Sequencing of this TCR beta chain was carried out in a study of blood T cell repertoires in COVID-19. The V gene lost 6 bases and the J gene lost 0 bases, with 14 bases spanning the gap. The CDR3 is 15 residues long. CDR1 and CDR2 (germline): MNHEY, SVGAGI. Living in about two dozen US areas, the participants were between 18 and 89 years of age. Data came from immunoSEQ multiplex PCR; TCRdb stores just in-frame clones and leaves some out. The sample lists some 290,000 clones, 85% to 95% occurring once. This clonotype originated in a woman in her twenties or thirties who had been exposed to COVID-19. The V call is TRBV6-5, the J call TRBJ1-1; D possibly corresponds to TRBD1 (5 bases). Sequenced material: PBMCs or T cells enriched from blood (not recorded which). The CDR3 DNA sequence: TGTGCCAGCAGGTCCTTGGGCAGGGTGAACACTGAAGCTTTCTTT. It translates to CASRSLGRVNTEAFF.